This T cell receptor beta chain was observed in a study of cytomegalovirus exposure and HLA in healthy donors. Study summary: An analysis done earlier identified more than 100 million unique TCR beta sequences from roughly 190 million T cells.

60 Vbeta and 13 Jbeta primers were used in PCR. Clones were read by immunoSEQ multiplex PCR, and TCRdb kept only the in-frame ones, dropping some. The sample has nearly 200,000 clones, more than 75% seen once; the top ten hold over 5%. Study outcomes and limitations: TCR beta sequences reportedly predicted most subjects' HLA-A and HLA-B alleles accurately.

Points on this clone: Its specificity is unknown.

In germline, CDR1 is SGHKS, CDR2 YYEKEE (reference sequence). CDR3 length: 14 amino acids. V lost 3 bases to trimming and J lost 2 bases, with 10 bases between them. What was sequenced was PBMCs. This TCR was sampled from a woman between 45 and 65 years old in good health and CMV-seropositive. The V call is TRBV5-5, the J call TRBJ2-3; the D is unclear. CDR3 nucleotide sequence: TGTGCCAGCAGCTCCCTAGAGTCCACAGATACGCAGTATTTT. Protein: CASSSLESTDTQYF.